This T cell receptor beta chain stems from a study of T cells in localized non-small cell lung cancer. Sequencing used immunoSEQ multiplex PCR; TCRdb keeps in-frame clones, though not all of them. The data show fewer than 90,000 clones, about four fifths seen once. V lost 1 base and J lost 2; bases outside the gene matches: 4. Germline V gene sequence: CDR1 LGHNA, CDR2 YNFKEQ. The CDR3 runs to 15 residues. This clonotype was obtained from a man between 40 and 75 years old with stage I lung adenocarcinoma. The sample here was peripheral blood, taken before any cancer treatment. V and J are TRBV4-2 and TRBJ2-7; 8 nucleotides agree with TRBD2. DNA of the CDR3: TGTGCCAGCAGCCAAGGACTAGCGTTGCCCTACGAGCAGTACTTC. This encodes CASSQGLALPYEQYF.